This TCR beta chain was sequenced in a study of cytomegalovirus exposure and HLA in healthy donors. The PCR ran on 60 Vbeta and 13 Jbeta primers. The protocol was immunoSEQ multiplex PCR, while the TCRdb copy is restricted to in-frame clones and leaves out a portion. The sample contains over 75,000 clones, approximately 84% of which appear only once. CDR1 and CDR2 from the germline V gene are ENHRY and SYGVKD. V was clipped by 3 bases and J by 5 bases; unmatched bases: 7. The CDR3 sequence is 16 residues long. The specimen was PBMCs. The receptor was isolated from a woman between 50 and 59 years old in good health and CMV-seronegative. This chain links TRBV10-3 with TRBJ1-1, with TRBD1 matching 12 bases. CDR3 amino acids: CAISDGDRGRNTEAFF. Written as DNA, the CDR3 is TGTGCCATCAGTGATGGGGACAGGGGGCGAAATACTGAAGCTTTCTTT.